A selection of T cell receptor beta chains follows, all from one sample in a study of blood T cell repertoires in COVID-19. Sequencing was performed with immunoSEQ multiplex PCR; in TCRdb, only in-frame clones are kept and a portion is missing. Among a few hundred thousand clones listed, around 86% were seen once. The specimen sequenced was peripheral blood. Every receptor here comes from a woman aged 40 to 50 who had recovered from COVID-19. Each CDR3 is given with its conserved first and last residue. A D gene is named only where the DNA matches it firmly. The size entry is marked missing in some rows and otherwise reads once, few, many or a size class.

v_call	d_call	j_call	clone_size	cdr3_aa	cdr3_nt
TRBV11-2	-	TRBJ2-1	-	CASSTQRDNEQFF	TGTGCCAGCAGCACCCAGCGGGACAATGAGCAGTTCTTC
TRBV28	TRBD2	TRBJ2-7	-	CASSSDPDLAGTTPGEQYF	TGTGCCAGCAGTTCCGATCCAGACCTAGCGGGAACTACCCCGGGCGAGCAGTACTTC
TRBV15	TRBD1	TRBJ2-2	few	CATSRVGTANTGELFF	TGTGCCACCAGCAGAGTAGGGACAGCGAACACCGGGGAGCTGTTTTTT
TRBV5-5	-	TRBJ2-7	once	CASSPEDFSYEQYF	TGTGCCAGCAGCCCGGAGGACTTTTCCTACGAGCAGTACTTC
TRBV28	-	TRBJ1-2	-	CASSSGGADYGYTF	TGTGCCAGCAGTTCCGGGGGGGCGGACTATGGCTACACCTTC
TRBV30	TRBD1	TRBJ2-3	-	CAGNRGLGTDTQYF	TGTGCCGGAAACAGGGGTTTAGGCACAGATACGCAGTATTTT
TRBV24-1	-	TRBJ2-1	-	CATRSVRNEQFF	TGTGCCACCAGGTCGGTCCGTAATGAGCAGTTCTTC
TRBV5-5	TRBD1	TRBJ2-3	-	CASSTPPGQVADTQYF	TGTGCCAGCAGCACGCCTCCGGGACAGGTGGCAGATACGCAGTATTTT
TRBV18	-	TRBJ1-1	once	CASSPRTVEAFF	TGTGCCAGCTCACCACGGACAGTTGAAGCTTTCTTT
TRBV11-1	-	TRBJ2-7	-	CASSFTGEEWEQYF	TGTGCCAGCAGCTTTACAGGGGAGGAGTGGGAGCAGTACTTC